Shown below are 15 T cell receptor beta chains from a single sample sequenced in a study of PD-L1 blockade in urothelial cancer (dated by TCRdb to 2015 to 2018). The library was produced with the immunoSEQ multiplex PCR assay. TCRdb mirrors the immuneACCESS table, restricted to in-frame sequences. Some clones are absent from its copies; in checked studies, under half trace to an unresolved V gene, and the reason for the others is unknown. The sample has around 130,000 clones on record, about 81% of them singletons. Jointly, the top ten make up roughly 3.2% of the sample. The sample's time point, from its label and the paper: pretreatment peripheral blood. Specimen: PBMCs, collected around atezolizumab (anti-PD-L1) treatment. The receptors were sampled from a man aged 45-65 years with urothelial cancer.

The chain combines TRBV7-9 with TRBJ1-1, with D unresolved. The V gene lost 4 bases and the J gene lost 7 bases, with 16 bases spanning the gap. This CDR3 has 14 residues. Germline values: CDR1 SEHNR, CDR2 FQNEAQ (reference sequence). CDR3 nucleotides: TGTGCCAGCAGCTCAGAGGGCGGTGGAGGTGAAGCTTTCTTT. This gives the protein CASSSEGGGGEAFF.

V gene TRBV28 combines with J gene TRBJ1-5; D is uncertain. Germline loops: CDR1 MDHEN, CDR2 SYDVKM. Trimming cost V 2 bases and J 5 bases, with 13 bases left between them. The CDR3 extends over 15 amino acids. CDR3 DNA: TGTGCCAGCAGTTTAGATTTGAGGGCCCATCAGCCCCAGCATTTT. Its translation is CASSLDLRAHQPQHF.

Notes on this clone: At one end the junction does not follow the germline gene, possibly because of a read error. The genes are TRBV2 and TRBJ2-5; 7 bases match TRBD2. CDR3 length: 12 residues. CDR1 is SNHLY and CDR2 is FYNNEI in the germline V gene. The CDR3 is CASGRGREGPHF. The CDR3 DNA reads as TGTGCCAGCGGACGGGGGAGGGAGGGCCCGCACTTC.

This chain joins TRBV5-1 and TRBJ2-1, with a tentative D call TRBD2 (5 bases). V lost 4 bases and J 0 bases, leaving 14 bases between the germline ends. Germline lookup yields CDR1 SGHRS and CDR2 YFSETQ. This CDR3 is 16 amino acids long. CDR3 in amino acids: CASSHPLASSYNEQFF. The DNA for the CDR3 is TGCGCCAGCAGCCACCCGCTAGCCAGCTCCTACAATGAGCAGTTCTTC.

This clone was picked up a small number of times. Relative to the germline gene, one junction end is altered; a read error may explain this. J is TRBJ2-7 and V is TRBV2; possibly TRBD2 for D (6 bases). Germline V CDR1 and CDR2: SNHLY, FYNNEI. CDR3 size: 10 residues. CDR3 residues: CASSEYGSNF. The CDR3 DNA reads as TGTGCCAGCAGTGAATACGGGAGCAACTTC.

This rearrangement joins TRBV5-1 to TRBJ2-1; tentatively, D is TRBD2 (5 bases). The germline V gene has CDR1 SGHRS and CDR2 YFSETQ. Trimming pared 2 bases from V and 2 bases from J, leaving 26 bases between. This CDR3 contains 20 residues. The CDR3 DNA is TGCGCCAGCAGCTTATATACAAAGCGGCTCGCGGATAGACCCTACAATGAGCAGTTCTTC. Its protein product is CASSLYTKRLADRPYNEQFF.

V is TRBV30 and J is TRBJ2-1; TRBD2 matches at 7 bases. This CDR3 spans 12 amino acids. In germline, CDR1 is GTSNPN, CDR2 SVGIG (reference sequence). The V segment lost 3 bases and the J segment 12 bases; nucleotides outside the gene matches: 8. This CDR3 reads CAWRQQREGQFF. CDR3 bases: TGTGCCTGGAGGCAACAGCGGGAAGGGCAGTTCTTC.

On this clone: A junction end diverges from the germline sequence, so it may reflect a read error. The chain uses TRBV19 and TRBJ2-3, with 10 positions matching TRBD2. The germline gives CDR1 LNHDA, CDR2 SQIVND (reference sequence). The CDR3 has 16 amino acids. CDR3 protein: CASSIGDLAGADTQYF. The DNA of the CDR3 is TGTGCCAGTAGCATAGGGGATCTAGCGGGAGCAGATACGCAGTATTTT.

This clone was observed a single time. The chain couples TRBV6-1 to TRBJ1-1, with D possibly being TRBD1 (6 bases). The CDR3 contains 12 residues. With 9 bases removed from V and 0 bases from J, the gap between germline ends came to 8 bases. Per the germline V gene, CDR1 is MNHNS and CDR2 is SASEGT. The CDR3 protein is CASRTVNTEAFF. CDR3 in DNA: TGTGCCAGTCGGACAGTGAACACTGAAGCTTTCTTT.

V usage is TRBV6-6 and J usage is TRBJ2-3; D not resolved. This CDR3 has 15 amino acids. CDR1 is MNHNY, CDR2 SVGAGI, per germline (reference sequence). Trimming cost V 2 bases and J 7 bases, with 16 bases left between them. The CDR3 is CASSYLDNLRYTQYF. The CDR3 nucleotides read TGTGCCAGCAGTTACCTCGACAACTTACGGTATACGCAGTATTTT.

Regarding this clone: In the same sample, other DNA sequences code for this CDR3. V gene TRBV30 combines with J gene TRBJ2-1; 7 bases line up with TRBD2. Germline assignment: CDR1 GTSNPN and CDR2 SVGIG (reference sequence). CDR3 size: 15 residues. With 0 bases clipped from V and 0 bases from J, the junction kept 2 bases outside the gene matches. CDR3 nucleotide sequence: TGTGCCTGGAGTGTACGCGGGGGCTCCTACAATGAGCAGTTCTTC. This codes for CAWSVRGGSYNEQFF.

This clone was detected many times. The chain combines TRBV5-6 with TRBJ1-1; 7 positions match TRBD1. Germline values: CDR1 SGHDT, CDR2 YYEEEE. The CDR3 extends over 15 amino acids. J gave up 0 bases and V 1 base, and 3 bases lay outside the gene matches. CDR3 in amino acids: CASSLPGQMNTEAFF. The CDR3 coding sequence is TGTGCCAGCAGCTTGCCGGGACAGATGAACACTGAAGCTTTCTTT.

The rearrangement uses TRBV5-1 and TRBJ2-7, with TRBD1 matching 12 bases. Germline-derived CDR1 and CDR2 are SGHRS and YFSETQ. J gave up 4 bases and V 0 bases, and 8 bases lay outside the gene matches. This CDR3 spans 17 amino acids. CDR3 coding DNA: TGCGCCAGCAGCTTGGGTGGGACAGGGGGCTTTCGGTACGAGCAGTACTTC. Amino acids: CASSLGGTGGFRYEQYF.

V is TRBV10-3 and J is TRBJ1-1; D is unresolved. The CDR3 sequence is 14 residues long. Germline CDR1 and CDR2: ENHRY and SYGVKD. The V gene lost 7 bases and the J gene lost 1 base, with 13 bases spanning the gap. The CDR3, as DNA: TGTGCCATCAACCGAGGTGAACAGAACACTGAAGCTTTCTTT. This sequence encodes CAINRGEQNTEAFF.

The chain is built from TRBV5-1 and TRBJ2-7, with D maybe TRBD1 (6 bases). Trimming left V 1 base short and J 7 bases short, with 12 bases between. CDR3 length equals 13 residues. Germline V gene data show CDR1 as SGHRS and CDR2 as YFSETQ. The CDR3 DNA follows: TGCGCCAGCAGCTTGAGCCCGAGGGGGGAGCAGTACTTC. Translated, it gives CASSLSPRGEQYF.